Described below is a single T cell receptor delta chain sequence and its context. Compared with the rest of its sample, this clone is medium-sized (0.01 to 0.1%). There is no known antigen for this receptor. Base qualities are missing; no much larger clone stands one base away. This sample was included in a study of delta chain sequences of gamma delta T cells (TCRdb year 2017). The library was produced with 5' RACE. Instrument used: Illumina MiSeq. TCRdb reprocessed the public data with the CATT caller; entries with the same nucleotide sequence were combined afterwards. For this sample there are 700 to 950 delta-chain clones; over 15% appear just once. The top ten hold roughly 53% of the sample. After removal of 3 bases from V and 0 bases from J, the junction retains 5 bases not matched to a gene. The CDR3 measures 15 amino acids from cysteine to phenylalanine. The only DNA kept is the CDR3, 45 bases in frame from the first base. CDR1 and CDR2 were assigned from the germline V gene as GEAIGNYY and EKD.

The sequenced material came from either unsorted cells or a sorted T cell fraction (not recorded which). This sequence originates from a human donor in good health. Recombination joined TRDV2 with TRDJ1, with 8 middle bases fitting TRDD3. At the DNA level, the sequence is TGTGCCTGTGACGGATTGGGGGATTACACCGATAAACTCATCTTT. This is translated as CACDGLGDYTDKLIF.